These 2 T cell receptor beta chains share one sample of origin, sequenced in a study of control samples from healthy donors and cancer patients. The table came from immunoSEQ multiplex PCR; TCRdb's copy has only in-frame clones and leaves some out. The repertoire consists of 350,000 to 450,000 clones, with 75% to 95% occurring once and the leading ten covering 5% to 8%. The sequenced sample consisted of PBMCs. These TCRs come from a man aged 40-55 years with head and neck cancer.

The rearrangement uses TRBV28 and TRBJ2-7; D may be TRBD1 (5 bases). This CDR3 is 13 amino acids long. Trimming took off 5 bases at V and 5 bases at J, with 13 bases between the two ends. The germline CDR1 and CDR2 sequences are MDHEN and SYDVKM. The CDR3: CASSQRQINEQYF. As DNA, the CDR3 is TGTGCCAGCAGTCAACGACAGATCAACGAGCAGTACTTC.

This clone appeared a single time. The V gene is TRBV4-1, the J gene TRBJ1-5, with D uncertain. CDR3 size: 13 residues. CDR1 and CDR2 from the germline V gene are MGHRA and YSYEKL. The V end lost 1 base, the J end lost 6 bases, and 7 bases lay between the germline ends. The CDR3 DNA follows: TGCGCCAGCAGCCAAGGAGTATTTCAGCCCCAGCATTTT. It yields the protein CASSQGVFQPQHF.